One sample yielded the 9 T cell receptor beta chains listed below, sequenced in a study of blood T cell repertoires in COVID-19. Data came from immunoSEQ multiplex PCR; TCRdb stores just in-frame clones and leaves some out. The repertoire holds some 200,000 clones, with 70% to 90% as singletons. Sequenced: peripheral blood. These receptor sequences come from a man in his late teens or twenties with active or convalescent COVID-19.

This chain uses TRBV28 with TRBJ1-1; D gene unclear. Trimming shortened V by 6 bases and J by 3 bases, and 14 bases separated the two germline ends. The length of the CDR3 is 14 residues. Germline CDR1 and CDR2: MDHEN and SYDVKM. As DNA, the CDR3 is TGTGCCAGCAGGTGGGCTCAGGACTACACTGAAGCTTTCTTT. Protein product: CASRWAQDYTEAFF.

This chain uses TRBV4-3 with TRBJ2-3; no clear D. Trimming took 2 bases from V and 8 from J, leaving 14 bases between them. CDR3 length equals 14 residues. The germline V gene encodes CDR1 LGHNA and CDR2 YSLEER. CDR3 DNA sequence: TGCGCCAGCAGCCAACAGATAACAGCCAGTACGCAGTATTTT. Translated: CASSQQITASTQYF.

CDR3 amino acids: CASSSGGASYNEQFF. CDR3 coding DNA: TGTGCCAGCAGCTCAGGGGGCGCCTCCTACAATGAGCAGTTCTTC. The V and J genes are TRBV5-5 and TRBJ2-1; 8 positions match TRBD1. This CDR3 contains 15 residues. J was trimmed by 0 bases and V by 3 bases; bases with no gene match: 2. From germline, CDR1 is SGHKS and CDR2 YYEKEE (reference sequence).

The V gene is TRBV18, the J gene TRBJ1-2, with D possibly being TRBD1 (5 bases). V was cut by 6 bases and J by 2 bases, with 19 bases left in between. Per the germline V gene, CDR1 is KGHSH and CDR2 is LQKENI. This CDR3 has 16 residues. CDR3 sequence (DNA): TGTGCCAGCTCTCCCCGAGGCGAGCCAGGGAACTATGGCTACACCTTC. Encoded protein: CASSPRGEPGNYGYTF.

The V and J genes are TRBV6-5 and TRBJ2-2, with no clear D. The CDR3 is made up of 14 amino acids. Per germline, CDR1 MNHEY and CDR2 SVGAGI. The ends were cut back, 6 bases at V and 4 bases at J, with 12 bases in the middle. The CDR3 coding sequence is TGTGCCAGCAGCACCAACCCAGGCACCGGGGAGCTGTTTTTT. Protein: CASSTNPGTGELFF.

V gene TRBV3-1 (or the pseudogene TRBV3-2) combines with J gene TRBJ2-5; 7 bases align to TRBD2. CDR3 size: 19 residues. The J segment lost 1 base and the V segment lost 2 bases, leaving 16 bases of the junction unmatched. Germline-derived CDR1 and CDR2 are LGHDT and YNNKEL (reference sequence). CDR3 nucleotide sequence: TGTGCCAGCAGCCAACGATCGGGACTACTCAACTCCCGCCAAGAGACCCAGTACTTC. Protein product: CASSQRSGLLNSRQETQYF.

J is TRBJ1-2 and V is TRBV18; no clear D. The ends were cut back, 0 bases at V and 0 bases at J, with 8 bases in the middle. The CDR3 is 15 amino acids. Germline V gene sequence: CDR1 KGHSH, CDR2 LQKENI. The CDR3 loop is CASSPPGLPNYGYTF. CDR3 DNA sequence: TGTGCCAGCTCACCACCCGGGTTGCCTAACTATGGCTACACCTTC.

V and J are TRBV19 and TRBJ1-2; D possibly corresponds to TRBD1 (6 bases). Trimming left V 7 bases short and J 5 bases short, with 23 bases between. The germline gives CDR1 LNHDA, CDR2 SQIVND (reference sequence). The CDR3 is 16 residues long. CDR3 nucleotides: TGTGCCAGTACCTTAGGTGGGGGCTCAAACTCATATGGCTACACCTTC. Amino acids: CASTLGGGSNSYGYTF.

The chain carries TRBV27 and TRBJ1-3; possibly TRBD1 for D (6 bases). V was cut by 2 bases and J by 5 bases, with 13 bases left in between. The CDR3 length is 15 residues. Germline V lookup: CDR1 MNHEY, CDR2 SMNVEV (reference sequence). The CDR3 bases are TGTGCCAGCAGTTTACGTGGGGGCATTCGAAACACCATATATTTT. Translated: CASSLRGGIRNTIYF.